This TCR beta chain emerged from a study of metastatic and nonmetastatic thyroid tumors. TCRdb re-clonotyped the PCR reads through MiXCR. The table records over 40,000 clones, about an eighth of them present only once. Patients had received no treatment of any kind before thyroid surgery. This CDR3 has 14 residues. The ends were cut back, 2 bases at V and 3 bases at J, with 10 bases in the middle. CDR1 is PRHDT and CDR2 is FYEKMQ in the germline V gene (reference sequence). This clone was found many times. The sequenced sample consisted of blood. The clonotype originates from a female donor with papillary thyroid cancer or a benign thyroid nodule (not recorded which). Some clones in this sample may be carry-over from other donors' samples. The V and J genes are TRBV13 and TRBJ1-2; D gene unclear. The CDR3 spells CASSLLADYYGYTF. The CDR3 nucleotides are TGTGCCAGCAGCTTATTGGCAGATTACTATGGCTACACCTTC.